This record covers a single T cell receptor beta chain. The V end lost 3 bases, the J end lost 8 bases, and 17 bases lay between the germline ends. CDR3 size: 16 residues. Germline-derived CDR1 and CDR2 are KGHSH and LQKENI. The sample originates from a study of blood T cell repertoires in COVID-19. About the study: T cells, B-cell-depleted T cells, or PBMCs supplied cDNA or gDNA.

Clones were sequenced by immunoSEQ multiplex PCR, and TCRdb holds only the in-frame ones, with some missing. This table holds about 92,000 clones, 87% found once. The chain carries TRBV18 and TRBJ1-6; D might be TRBD1 (5 bases). The sequencing input was peripheral blood. This TCR came from a woman in her sixties or seventies with COVID-19, enrolled during active disease. Here the CDR3 reads CASSPWDGGSYSPLHF. In nucleotides, the CDR3 is TGTGCCAGCTCACCTTGGGACGGCGGGAGCTATTCACCCCTCCACTTT. The variable domain in full, completed from reference TRBV18 and TRBJ1-6, reads NAGVMQNPRHLVRRRGQEARLRCSPMKGHSHVYWYRQLPEEGLKFMVYLQKENIIDESGMPKERFSAEFPKEGPSILRIQQVVRGDSAAYFCASSPWDGGSYSPLHFGNGTRLTVT.